This paragraph covers one T cell receptor beta chain sequence. These data belong to a study of sequential checkpoint blockade in melanoma. At the level of the study: Patients were randomized 1:1 to nivolumab-then-ipilimumab or ipilimumab-then-nivolumab first-line. Both treatment sequences were followed by maintenance nivolumab.

Noted treatment: randomized to nivolumab then ipilimumab (arm A) or the reverse (arm B). None of the patients previously received DNA-damaging chemotherapy. Sorted cells were live CD3+CD8+, lacking CD19 and CD56, from PBMCs. TCRdb's table, derived via immunoSEQ multiplex PCR, lists solely in-frame clones and lacks some. The sample carries 35,000 to 45,000 clones, about 88% recorded once. The germline CDR1 and CDR2 sequences are MDHEN and SYDVKM. This CDR3 region has 12 residues. V gave up 6 bases and J gave up 6 bases, with 11 bases separating them. Material: CD8+ T cells sorted from blood (inferred from file names), obtained from a patient given nivolumab and ipilimumab in sequence. The chain couples TRBV28 to TRBJ1-1; a possible D gene is TRBD1 (6 bases). The clonotype comes from a human donor with melanoma. The CDR3 loop reads CASRTRTAEAFF. CDR3 nucleotide sequence: TGTGCCAGCAGGACCCGGACAGCTGAAGCTTTCTTT.